The 15 T cell receptor beta chains in this list originate from one sample, sequenced in a study of blood T cell repertoires in COVID-19. Measured with immunoSEQ multiplex PCR; TCRdb has only the in-frame clones, and not every one. Here the sample spans more than 65,000 clones, around 76% being singletons. The sequenced material came from peripheral blood. The receptors originated from a woman older than 75 with active or convalescent COVID-19.

The chain joins TRBV7-2 to TRBJ2-5, with TRBD2 matching over 8 bases. This CDR3 is 16 amino acids long. Germline lookup yields CDR1 SGHTA and CDR2 FQGNSA. V was clipped by 1 base and J by 1 base; unmatched bases: 5. CDR3 DNA sequence: TGTGCCAGCAGCTTAGGTCGGGAGGGTACCCAAGAGACCCAGTACTTC. It is translated as CASSLGREGTQETQYF.

CDR3 coding DNA: TGTGCCAGCAGGGGGGGACAGATAAATCAGCCCCAGCATTTT. Residues: CASRGGQINQPQHF. This chain joins TRBV28 and TRBJ1-5, with 7 bases lining up with TRBD1. The CDR3 spans 14 residues. V gave up 6 bases and J gave up 4 bases; unmatched junction bases: 6. CDR1 and CDR2 (germline): MDHEN, SYDVKM.

Points on this clone: Other DNA sequences in the same sample also yield this CDR3. The chain uses TRBV13 and TRBJ1-3, with 7 bases aligning to TRBD1. V shed 0 bases and J 4 bases; nucleotides not matched to a gene: 6. Germline-derived CDR1 and CDR2 are PRHDT and FYEKMQ (reference sequence). The CDR3 is 16 amino acids. The CDR3 loop is CASSLGRQGLGNTIYF. CDR3 nucleotides: TGTGCCAGCAGCTTAGGGCGACAGGGCCTCGGAAACACCATATATTTT.

This clone was counted between two and nine times. Here the CDR3 reads CAGGTSRFTDTQYF. CDR3 nucleotide sequence: TGTGCCGGAGGGACTAGCCGGTTCACAGATACGCAGTATTTT. The V gene is TRBV28, the J gene TRBJ2-3; 9 bases align to TRBD2. This CDR3 is built from 14 residues. Germline CDR1 MDHEN, CDR2 SYDVKM. The ends lost 11 bases at V and 2 bases at J; junction bases unmatched: 8.

The sample holds a few counts of this clone. An end of the junction does not agree with germline; a read error may underlie this. This chain joins TRBV30 and TRBJ1-2; 7 bases map to TRBD1. This CDR3 comprises 12 residues. Germline loops: CDR1 GTSNPN, CDR2 SVGIG (reference sequence). The CDR3, as DNA: TGTGCCTGGAGTCCATTCGGGACAGATGAAGCCTTC. It codes for CAWSPFGTDEAF.

This clone occurred a few times. The chain uses TRBV4-1 and TRBJ2-5, with a possible D match to TRBD2 (6 bases). V was pared by 5 bases and J by 5 bases, with 21 bases between. This CDR3 has 16 residues. The germline V gene encodes CDR1 MGHRA and CDR2 YSYEKL. The CDR3: CASSTGAGSPSETQYF. In DNA form, the CDR3 reads TGCGCCAGCAGCACTGGGGCCGGGAGTCCTTCGGAGACCCAGTACTTC.

The CDR3 spells CASSPVGLFRHYGYTF. CDR3 nucleotides: TGTGCCAGCTCACCAGTCGGACTTTTTCGGCACTATGGCTACACCTTC. This chain uses TRBV18 with TRBJ1-2; D not resolved. CDR3 length equals 16 residues. Germline loops: CDR1 KGHSH, CDR2 LQKENI. With 2 bases removed from V and 3 bases from J, the gap between germline ends came to 16 bases.

The rearrangement uses TRBV29-1 and TRBJ2-5; possible D gene TRBD2, 5 bases. This CDR3 is built from 14 residues. Germline CDR1 reads SQVTM; CDR2 reads ANQGSEA. V was pared by 4 bases and J by 7 bases, with 19 bases between. The CDR3 loop reads CSVGWGSPRGTQYF. The CDR3 coding sequence is TGCAGCGTTGGATGGGGATCCCCCCGGGGGACCCAGTACTTC.

The chain recombines TRBV6-1 with TRBJ2-3; D might be TRBD1 (5 bases). The CDR3 consists of 13 residues. Per germline, CDR1 MNHNS and CDR2 SASEGT. V was cut by 2 bases and J by 5 bases, with 8 bases left in between. The CDR3 is CASSELRGDTQYF. CDR3 DNA: TGTGCCAGCAGTGAATTAAGGGGAGATACGCAGTATTTT.

The rearrangement uses TRBV4-1 and TRBJ2-5; 10 nucleotides match TRBD2. The ends lost 6 bases at V and 5 bases at J; junction bases unmatched: 9. This CDR3 is built from 15 residues. Germline V gene sequence: CDR1 MGHRA, CDR2 YSYEKL. CDR3 sequence: CASSLSGGSGETQYF. The CDR3 DNA reads as TGCGCCAGCAGTCTTAGCGGGGGGAGTGGGGAGACCCAGTACTTC.

V and J are TRBV7-2 and TRBJ2-7; the D gene is possibly TRBD1 (6 bases). Germline V gives CDR1 SGHTA, CDR2 FQGNSA. This CDR3 comprises 15 residues. The V end lost 5 bases, the J end lost 3 bases, and 17 bases lay between the germline ends. The CDR3 here is CASSPQTGPHYEQYF. CDR3 DNA sequence: TGTGCCAGCAGCCCCCAGACAGGACCCCACTACGAGCAGTACTTC. Supplemented by reference TRBV7-2 and TRBJ2-7, the full variable domain reads GAGVSQSPSNKVTEKGKDVELRCDPISGHTALYWYRQSLGQGLEFLIYFQGNSAPDKSGLPSDRFSAERTGGSVSTLTIQRTQQEDSAVYLCASSPQTGPHYEQYFGPGTRLTVT.

The chain combines TRBV7-2 with TRBJ1-2; possible D gene TRBD1, 5 bases. The ends were cut back, 3 bases at V and 4 bases at J, with 12 bases in the middle. The CDR3 sequence is 14 residues long. Germline V lookup: CDR1 SGHTA, CDR2 FQGNSA. In DNA, the CDR3 is TGTGCCAGCAGCTTCAATACAGGCCGCTATGGCTACACCTTC. Residues: CASSFNTGRYGYTF.

This clone has more than one count but fewer than ten. The chain links TRBV6-2 or TRBV6-3 to TRBJ2-7, with 12 nucleotides matching TRBD2. The length of the CDR3 is 14 residues. Germline CDR1 MNHEY, CDR2 SVGEGT. The junction had 0 bases not matched to a gene; V was cut back by 2 bases and J by 4 bases. The CDR3 sequence: CASSYGTSGYEQYF. In DNA, the CDR3 is TGTGCCAGCAGTTACGGGACTAGCGGGTACGAGCAGTACTTC.

CDR3 protein: CASSLPSGGRETQYF. The CDR3 DNA is TGTGCCAGCAGCTTACCTAGCGGGGGCCGGGAGACCCAGTACTTC. The chain is built from TRBV7-6 and TRBJ2-5, with TRBD2 matching 10 bases. The V gene's germline CDR1 is SGHVS and CDR2 FNYEAQ. The length of the CDR3 is 15 residues. The V gene end was trimmed by 2 bases and the J gene end by 5 bases; junction bases not matched to a gene: 5.

This chain links TRBV7-9 with TRBJ1-4, with a possible D match to TRBD1 (5 bases). There are 19 residues in the CDR3. Between the trimmed V and J ends, which lost 0 bases and 0 bases, there was a span of 17 bases. Germline values: CDR1 SEHNR, CDR2 FQNEAQ (reference sequence). CDR3 bases: TGTGCCAGCAGCTTAGCTCGGGGGGTGTCGACCACAACTAATGAAAAACTGTTTTTT. This sequence encodes CASSLARGVSTTTNEKLFF.